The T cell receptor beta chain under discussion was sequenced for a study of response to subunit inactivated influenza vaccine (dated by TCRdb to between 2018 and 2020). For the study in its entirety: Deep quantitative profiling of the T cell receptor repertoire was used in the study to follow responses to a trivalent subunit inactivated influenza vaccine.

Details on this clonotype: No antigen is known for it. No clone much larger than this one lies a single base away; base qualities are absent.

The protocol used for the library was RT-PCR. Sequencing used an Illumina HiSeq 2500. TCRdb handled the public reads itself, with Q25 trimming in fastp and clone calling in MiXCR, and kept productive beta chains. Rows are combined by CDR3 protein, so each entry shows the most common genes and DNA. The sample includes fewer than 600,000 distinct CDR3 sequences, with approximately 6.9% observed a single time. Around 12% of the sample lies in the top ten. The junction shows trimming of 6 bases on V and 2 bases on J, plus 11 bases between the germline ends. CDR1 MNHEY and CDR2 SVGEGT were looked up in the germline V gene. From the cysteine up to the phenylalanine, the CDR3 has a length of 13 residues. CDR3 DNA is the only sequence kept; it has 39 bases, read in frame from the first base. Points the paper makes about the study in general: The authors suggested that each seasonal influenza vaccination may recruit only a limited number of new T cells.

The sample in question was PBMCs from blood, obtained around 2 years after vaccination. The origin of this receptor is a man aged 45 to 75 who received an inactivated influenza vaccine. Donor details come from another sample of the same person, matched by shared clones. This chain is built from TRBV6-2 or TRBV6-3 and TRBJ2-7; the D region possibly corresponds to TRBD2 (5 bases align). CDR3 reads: CASSPAATYEQYF. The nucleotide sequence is TGTGCCAGCAGCCCAGCGGCCACCTACGAGCAGTACTTC.